This T cell receptor (beta chain) stems from a study of blood T cell repertoires in COVID-19. The wider study: Sites in the United States, Italy and Spain provided acute and convalescent COVID-19 samples. T cells, B-cell-depleted T cells, or PBMCs supplied cDNA or gDNA.

Looked up from germline, CDR1 is LNHDA and CDR2 is SQIVND (reference sequence). V dropped 0 bases and J dropped 5 bases, with 13 bases sitting between them. CDR3 length: 15 residues. Authors' processing steps: By means of reference gene primer amplification, nucleated cell counts were estimated. The data were produced by immunoSEQ multiplex PCR, yet TCRdb's version contains in-frame clones alone and is incomplete. That table is the source of V, J and clone size, and D and trimming were worked out from the DNA. The profile shows more than 250,000 clones, 70% to 90% of them singletons. The rearrangement joins TRBV19 to TRBJ2-5; D might be TRBD1 (5 bases). The sequenced sample was peripheral blood. The TCR was taken from a woman under 40 who had recovered from COVID-19. In DNA, the CDR3 is TGTGCCAGTAGTATAGATAGCAACAGGCGCGAGACCCAGTACTTC. Translation gives CASSIDSNRRETQYF.